This T cell receptor (beta chain) appears in the sequencing data of a study of CD8 T cells in ankylosing spondylitis. This clonotype turned up a few times. What it recognizes is unknown. Study observations and caveats: It appeared that ankylosing spondylitis blood was characterized by a TCR beta motif of fewer than ten highly homologous variants.

TCRdb recomputed calls from the 5' RACE reads with MiXCR, one row per CDR3 protein. The data show roughly 670,000 distinct CDR3 sequences, around 20% seen once. V lost 5 bases and J lost 6, with 16 bases in between. CDR3 size: 15 residues. CDR1 is KGHDR and CDR2 is SFDVKD in the germline V gene. Sequenced sample: blood, either unsorted or a sorted T cell fraction (not recorded which). V and J are TRBV24-1 and TRBJ2-1; D uncertain. This receptor was taken from a male donor with ankylosing spondylitis. The DNA for the CDR3 is TGTGCCACCAGTGGTAGCAGCCATAAAATCAATGAGCAGTTCTTC. It codes for CATSGSSHKINEQFF.